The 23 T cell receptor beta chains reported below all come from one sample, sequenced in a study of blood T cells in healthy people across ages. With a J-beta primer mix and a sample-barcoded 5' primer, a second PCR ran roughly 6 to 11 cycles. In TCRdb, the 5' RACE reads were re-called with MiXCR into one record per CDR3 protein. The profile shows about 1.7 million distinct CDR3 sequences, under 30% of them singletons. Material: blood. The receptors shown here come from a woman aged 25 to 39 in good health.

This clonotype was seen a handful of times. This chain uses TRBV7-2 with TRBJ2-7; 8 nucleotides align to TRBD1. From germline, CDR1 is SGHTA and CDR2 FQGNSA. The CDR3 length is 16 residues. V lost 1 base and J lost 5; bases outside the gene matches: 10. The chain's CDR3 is CASSLDLAGGWNEQYF. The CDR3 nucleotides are TGTGCCAGCAGCTTAGATCTTGCAGGGGGCTGGAACGAGCAGTACTTC.

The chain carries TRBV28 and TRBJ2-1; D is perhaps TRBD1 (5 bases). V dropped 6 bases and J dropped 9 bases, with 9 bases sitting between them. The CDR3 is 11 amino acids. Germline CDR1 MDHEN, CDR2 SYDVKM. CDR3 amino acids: CASRNRREQFF. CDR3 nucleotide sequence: TGTGCCAGCAGAAACAGGCGTGAGCAGTTCTTC.

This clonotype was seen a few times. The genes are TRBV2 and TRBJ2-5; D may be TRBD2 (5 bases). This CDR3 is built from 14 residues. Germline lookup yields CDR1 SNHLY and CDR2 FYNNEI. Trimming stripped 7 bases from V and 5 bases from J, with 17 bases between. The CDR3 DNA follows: TGTGCCAGCACTGATACCGGGATCACGGAGACCCAGTACTTC. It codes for CASTDTGITETQYF.

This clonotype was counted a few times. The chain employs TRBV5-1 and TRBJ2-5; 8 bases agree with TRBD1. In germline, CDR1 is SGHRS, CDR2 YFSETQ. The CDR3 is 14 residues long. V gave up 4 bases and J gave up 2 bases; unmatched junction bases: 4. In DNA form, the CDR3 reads TGCGCCAGCAGCATAGGGACAGGTCAAGAGACCCAGTACTTC. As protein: CASSIGTGQETQYF.

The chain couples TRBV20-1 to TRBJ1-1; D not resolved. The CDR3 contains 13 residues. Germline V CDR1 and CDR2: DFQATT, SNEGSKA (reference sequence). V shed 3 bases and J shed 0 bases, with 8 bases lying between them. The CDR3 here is CSAREVMNTEAFF. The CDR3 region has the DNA TGCAGTGCTAGGGAAGTCATGAACACTGAAGCTTTCTTT.

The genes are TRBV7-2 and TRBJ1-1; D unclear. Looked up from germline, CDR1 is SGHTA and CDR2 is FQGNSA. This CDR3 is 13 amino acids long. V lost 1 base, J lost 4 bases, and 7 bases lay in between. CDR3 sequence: CASSLGAVTEAFF. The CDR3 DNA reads TGTGCCAGCAGCTTAGGGGCCGTCACTGAAGCTTTCTTT.

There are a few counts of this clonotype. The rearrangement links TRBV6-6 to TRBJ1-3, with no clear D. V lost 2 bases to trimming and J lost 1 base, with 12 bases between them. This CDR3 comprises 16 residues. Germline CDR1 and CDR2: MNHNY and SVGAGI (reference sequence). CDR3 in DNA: TGTGCCAGCAGTTACCTCCAAGGCGTATCTGGAAACACCATATATTTT. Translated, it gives CASSYLQGVSGNTIYF.

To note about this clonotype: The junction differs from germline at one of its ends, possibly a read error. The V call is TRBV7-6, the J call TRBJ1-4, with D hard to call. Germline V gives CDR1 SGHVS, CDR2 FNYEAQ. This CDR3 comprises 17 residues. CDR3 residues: CASSLTPAVSTSEKLFF. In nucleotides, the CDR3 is TGTGCCAGCAGCTTAACCCCGGCCGTTTCAACTAGTGAAAAACTGTTTTTT.

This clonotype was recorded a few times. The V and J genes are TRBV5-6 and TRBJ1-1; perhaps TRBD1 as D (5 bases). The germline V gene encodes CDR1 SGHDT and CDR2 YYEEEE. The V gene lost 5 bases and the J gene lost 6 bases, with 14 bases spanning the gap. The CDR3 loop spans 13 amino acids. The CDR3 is CASSRGRGAEAFF. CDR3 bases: TGTGCCAGCAGTAGAGGGAGGGGAGCTGAAGCTTTCTTT.

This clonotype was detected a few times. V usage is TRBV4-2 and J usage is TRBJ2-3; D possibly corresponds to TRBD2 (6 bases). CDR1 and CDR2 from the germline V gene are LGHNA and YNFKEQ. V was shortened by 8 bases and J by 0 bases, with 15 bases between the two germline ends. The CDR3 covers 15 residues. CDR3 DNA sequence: TGTGCCAGCGGGGGGTCAGTCCTAAGCACAGATACGCAGTATTTT. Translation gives CASGGSVLSTDTQYF.

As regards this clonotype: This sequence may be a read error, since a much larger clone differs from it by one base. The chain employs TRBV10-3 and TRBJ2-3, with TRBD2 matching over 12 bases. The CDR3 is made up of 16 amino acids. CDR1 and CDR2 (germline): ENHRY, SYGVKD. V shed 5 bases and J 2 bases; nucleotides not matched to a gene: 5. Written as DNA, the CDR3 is TGTGCCATCAGTCCCGGACTAGCGGGGAACACAGATACGCAGTATTTT. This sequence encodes CAISPGLAGNTDTQYF.

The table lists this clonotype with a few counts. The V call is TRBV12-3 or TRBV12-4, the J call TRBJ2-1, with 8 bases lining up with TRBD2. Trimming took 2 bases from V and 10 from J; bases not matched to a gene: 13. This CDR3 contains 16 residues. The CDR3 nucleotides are TGTGCCAGCAGTTTACGGGCTAGCGGGCCGCTCCACGAGCAGTTCTTC. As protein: CASSLRASGPLHEQFF.

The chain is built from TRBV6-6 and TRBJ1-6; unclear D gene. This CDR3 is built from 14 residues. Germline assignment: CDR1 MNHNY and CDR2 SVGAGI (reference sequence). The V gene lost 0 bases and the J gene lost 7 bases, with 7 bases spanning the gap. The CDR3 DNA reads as TGTGCCAGCAGTTACTCCCAGACCAATTCACCCCTCCACTTT. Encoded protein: CASSYSQTNSPLHF.

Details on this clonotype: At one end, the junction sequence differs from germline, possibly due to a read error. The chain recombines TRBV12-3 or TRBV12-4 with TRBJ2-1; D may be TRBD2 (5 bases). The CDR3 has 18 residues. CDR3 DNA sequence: TGTGCCAGCAGTTTATCTGGGCGGGCCACCTATTCCTGCAATGAGCAGTTCTTC. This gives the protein CASSLSGRATYSCNEQFF.

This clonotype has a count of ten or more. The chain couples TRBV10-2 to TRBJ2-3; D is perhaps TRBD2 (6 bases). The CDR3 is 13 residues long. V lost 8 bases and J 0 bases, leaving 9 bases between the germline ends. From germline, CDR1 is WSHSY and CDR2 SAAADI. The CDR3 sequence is CASGGLSTDTQYF. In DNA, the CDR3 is TGCGCCAGCGGAGGGTTGAGCACAGATACGCAGTATTTT.

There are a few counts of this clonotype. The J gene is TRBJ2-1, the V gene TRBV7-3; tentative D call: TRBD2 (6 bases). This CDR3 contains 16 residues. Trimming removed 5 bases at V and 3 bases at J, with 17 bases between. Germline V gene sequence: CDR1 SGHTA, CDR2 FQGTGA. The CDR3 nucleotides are TGTGCCAGCAGCCCGGGTCTGGGGGGATACTACAATGAGCAGTTCTTC. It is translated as CASSPGLGGYYNEQFF.

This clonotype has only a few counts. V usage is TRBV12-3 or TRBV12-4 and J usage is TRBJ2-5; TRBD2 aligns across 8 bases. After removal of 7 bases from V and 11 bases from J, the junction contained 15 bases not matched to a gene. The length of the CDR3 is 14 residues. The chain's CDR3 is CASNLGGTSYEQYF. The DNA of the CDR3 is TGTGCCAGCAACCTGGGGGGGACTAGTTATGAGCAGTACTTC.

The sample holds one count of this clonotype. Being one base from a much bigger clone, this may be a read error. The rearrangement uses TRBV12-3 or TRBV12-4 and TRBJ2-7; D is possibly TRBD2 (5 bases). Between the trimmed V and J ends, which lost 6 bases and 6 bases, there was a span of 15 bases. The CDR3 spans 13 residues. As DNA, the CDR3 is TGTGCCAGCAGGCCCGGGGATGAAAGCGAGCAGTACTTC. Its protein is CASRPGDESEQYF.

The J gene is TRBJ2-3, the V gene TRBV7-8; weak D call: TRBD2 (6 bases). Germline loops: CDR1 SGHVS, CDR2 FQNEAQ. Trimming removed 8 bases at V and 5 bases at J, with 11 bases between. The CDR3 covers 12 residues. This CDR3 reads CASQRGLDTQYF. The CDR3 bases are TGTGCCAGCCAACGGGGGTTAGATACGCAGTATTTT.

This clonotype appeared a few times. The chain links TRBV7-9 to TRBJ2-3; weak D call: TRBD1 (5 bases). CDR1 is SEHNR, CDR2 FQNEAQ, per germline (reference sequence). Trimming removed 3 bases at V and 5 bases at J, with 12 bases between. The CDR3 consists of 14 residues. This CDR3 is CASSFLGREDTQYF. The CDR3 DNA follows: TGTGCCAGCAGCTTTTTGGGGCGTGAAGATACGCAGTATTTT.

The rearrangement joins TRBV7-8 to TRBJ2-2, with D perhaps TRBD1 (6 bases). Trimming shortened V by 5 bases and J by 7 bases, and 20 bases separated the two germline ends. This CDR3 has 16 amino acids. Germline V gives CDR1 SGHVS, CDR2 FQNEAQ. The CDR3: CASSPQGRVRIGELFF. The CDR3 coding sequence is TGTGCCAGCAGCCCCCAGGGGCGGGTGAGAATCGGGGAGCTGTTTTTT.

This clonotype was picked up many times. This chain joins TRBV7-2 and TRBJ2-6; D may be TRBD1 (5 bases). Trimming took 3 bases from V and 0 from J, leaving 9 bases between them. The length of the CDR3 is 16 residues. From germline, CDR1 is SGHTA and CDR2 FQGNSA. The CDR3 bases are TGTGCCAGCAGCTTTGACAGCAACTCTGGGGCCAACGTCCTGACTTTC. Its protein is CASSFDSNSGANVLTF.

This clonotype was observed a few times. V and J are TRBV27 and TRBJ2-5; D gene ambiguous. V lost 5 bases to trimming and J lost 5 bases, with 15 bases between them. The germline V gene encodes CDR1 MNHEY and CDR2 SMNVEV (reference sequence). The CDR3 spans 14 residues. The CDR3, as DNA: TGTGCCAGCAGTGGCCGGATAGGCCATGAGACCCAGTACTTC. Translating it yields CASSGRIGHETQYF.